The 6 T cell receptor beta chains in this list originate from one sample, sequenced in a study of T cells after yellow fever vaccination. TCRdb reprocessed the 5' RACE reads with MiXCR, giving one entry per CDR3 protein. Of approximately 130,000 distinct CDR3 sequences in the sample, roughly 15% were seen once. Sequences were derived from CD8+ T cells sorted from PBMCs, sampled 5 days after the yellow fever booster vaccination. The source of these receptors is a man aged 18 to 35 who received the YFV17D yellow fever vaccine.

There are a few counts of this clonotype. Written as DNA, the CDR3 is TGTGCCAGCAGCCGCGGTAGGGGACAGGGAGGGGGCGAGCAGTACGTC. Protein product: CASSRGRGQGGGEQYV. J is TRBJ2-7 and V is TRBV7-9; 9 bases map to TRBD1. Germline CDR1 is SEHNR and CDR2 is FQNEAQ (reference sequence). V dropped 5 bases and J dropped 6; count of bases not matched to a gene: 14. The CDR3 runs 16 residues.

This clonotype occurred a few times. This chain joins TRBV23-1 and TRBJ2-1; D is unresolved. TRBV23-1 carries the ORF label, with uncertain function. This CDR3 has 14 amino acids. Trimming cost V 6 bases and J 5 bases, with 14 bases left between them. CDR3 residues: CASRLCPRNNEQFF. In nucleotides, the CDR3 is TGCGCCAGCAGATTATGTCCCAGGAACAATGAGCAGTTCTTC.

This clonotype has just a few counts. This rearrangement joins TRBV7-9 to TRBJ2-1, with TRBD1 matching over 8 bases. The trim removed 0 bases at V and 6 bases at J, leaving 4 bases unmatched. This CDR3 is 15 amino acids long. The V gene's germline CDR1 is SEHNR and CDR2 FQNEAQ (reference sequence). CDR3 sequence (DNA): TGTGCCAGCAGCTTAGCGGACAGGGTGCTCAATGAGCAGTTCTTC. Amino acid sequence: CASSLADRVLNEQFF.

This clonotype was seen more than once but under ten times. The V gene is TRBV18, the J gene TRBJ2-1; possibly TRBD1 for D (6 bases). V lost 3 bases to trimming and J lost 5 bases, with 14 bases between them. Germline loops: CDR1 KGHSH, CDR2 LQKENI. The CDR3 length is 15 residues. The CDR3 region has the DNA TGTGCCAGCTCACCCGAGGGGGAAGTGGACAATGAGCAGTTCTTC. Translated, it gives CASSPEGEVDNEQFF.

This clonotype came up a few times. The chain combines TRBV7-2 with TRBJ1-1, with a possible D match to TRBD1 (5 bases). Trimming cost V 1 base and J 8 bases, with 11 bases left between them. In germline, CDR1 is SGHTA, CDR2 FQGNSA. This CDR3 spans 13 amino acids. The CDR3 DNA is TGTGCCAGCAGCTTAGTATCCGACAGAGAAGCTTTCTTT. Protein product: CASSLVSDREAFF.

V gene TRBV7-2 combines with J gene TRBJ1-2, with D possibly TRBD1 on 5 matching bases. The germline CDR1 and CDR2 sequences are SGHTA and FQGNSA. V was trimmed by 4 bases and J by 5 bases, leaving 14 bases between them. The CDR3 covers 14 residues. This CDR3 reads CASSSPGTEYGYTF. CDR3 nucleotides: TGTGCCAGCAGCTCCCCGGGGACGGAATATGGCTACACCTTC.